The clone carrying this T cell receptor (beta chain) was seen many times. The antigen remains undetermined. Hyperthyroidism in the patients, aged 18 to 65, was newly diagnosed and under 2 months in duration. This record belongs to a study of T cells in Graves' hyperthyroidism and ophthalmopathy. Study in general: Peripheral blood was secured at the point of initial diagnosis, before any treatment.

Amplification of TCR beta CDR3 regions was performed using RNA transcripts as template. HTBI primers drove first-round RT-PCR of the TCR CDR3. TCRdb re-called the multiplex PCR reads with MiXCR, one entry per CDR3 protein. This table holds 20,000 or so distinct CDR3 sequences, approximately 49% found once. General study results and limits: The model anticipated ophthalmopathy a median around six months pre-onset. Appearing also in blood were most of the thyroid clonotypes expanded above 0.001.

The clonotype comes from a woman in her forties with Graves' hyperthyroidism that later progressed to Graves' ophthalmopathy. The specimen sequenced was blood.

CDR3 amino acids: CASSEGTGVHQPQHF. In DNA form, the CDR3 reads TGCGCCAGCAGCGAAGGGACAGGGGTTCATCAGCCCCAGCATTTT. This rearrangement joins TRBV5-1 to TRBJ1-5, with 10 positions matching TRBD1. Trimming cost V 4 bases and J 5 bases; bases outside gene matches: 6. This CDR3 region has 15 residues. CDR1 is SGHRS, CDR2 YFSETQ, per germline.